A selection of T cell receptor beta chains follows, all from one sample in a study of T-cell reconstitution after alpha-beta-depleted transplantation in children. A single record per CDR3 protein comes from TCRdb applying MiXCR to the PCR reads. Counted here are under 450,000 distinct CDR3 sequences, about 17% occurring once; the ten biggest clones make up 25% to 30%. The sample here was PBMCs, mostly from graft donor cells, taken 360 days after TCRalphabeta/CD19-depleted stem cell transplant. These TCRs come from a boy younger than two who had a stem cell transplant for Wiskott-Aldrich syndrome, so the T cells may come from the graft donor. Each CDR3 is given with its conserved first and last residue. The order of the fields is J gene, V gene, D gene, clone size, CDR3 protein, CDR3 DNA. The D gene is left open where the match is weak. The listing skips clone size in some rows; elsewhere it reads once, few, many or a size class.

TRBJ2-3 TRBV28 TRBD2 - CASGVAGGPDTQYF TGTGCCAGCGGGGTTGCGGGAGGGCCAGATACGCAGTATTTT
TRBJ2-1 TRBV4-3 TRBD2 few CASSHPPHSGYNEQFF TGCGCCAGCAGTCACCCCCCACATAGCGGGTACAATGAGCAGTTCTTC
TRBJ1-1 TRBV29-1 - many CSVGPRGDTEAFF TGCAGCGTTGGTCCCAGGGGTGACACTGAAGCTTTCTTT
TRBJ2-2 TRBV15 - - CATSRDRRTIFTGELFF TGTGCCACCAGCAGAGATCGGAGGACTATTTTCACCGGGGAGCTGTTTTTT
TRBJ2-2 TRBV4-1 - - CASSHPTRGAPNTGELFF TGCGCCAGCAGTCACCCAACCCGGGGGGCCCCGAACACCGGGGAGCTGTTTTTT
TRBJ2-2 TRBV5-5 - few CASSFQGSANTGELFF TGTGCCAGCAGCTTCCAGGGTTCTGCGAACACCGGGGAGCTGTTTTTT
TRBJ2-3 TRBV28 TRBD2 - CASSPLGRGNTDTQYF TGTGCCAGCAGTCCCCTCGGGCGGGGGAACACAGATACGCAGTATTTT
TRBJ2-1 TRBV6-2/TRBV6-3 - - CASGYNEQFF TGTGCCAGCGGCTACAATGAGCAGTTCTTC
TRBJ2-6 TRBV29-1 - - CSVGSGSGANVLTF TGCAGCGTTGGTTCAGGCTCTGGGGCCAACGTCCTGACTTTC
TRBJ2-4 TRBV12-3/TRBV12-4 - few CASSSGAAKNIQYF TGTGCCAGCAGTTCAGGGGCGGCCAAAAACATTCAGTACTTC
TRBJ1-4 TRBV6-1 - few CASRKTELDEKLFF TGTGCCAGCAGAAAGACGGAGCTTGATGAAAAACTGTTTTTT
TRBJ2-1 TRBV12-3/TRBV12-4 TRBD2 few CASSLQTGLAGGDEQFF TGTGCCAGCAGTTTACAGACGGGACTAGCGGGAGGAGATGAGCAGTTCTTC
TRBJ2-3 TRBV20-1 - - CSARQAGRTDTQYF TGCAGTGCCCGTCAGGCAGGGAGGACAGATACGCAGTATTTT
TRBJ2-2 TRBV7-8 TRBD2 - CASSLRSSSGRVSGELFF TGTGCCAGCAGCTTAAGGTCATCTAGCGGGAGGGTGAGCGGGGAGCTGTTTTTT
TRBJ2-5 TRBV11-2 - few CASSLGGYGWKQETQYF TGTGCCAGCAGCTTAGGCGGATACGGTTGGAAGCAAGAGACCCAGTACTTC
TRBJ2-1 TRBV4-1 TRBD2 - CASSLRGVYNEQFF TGCGCCAGCAGCCTTCGGGGGGTCTACAATGAGCAGTTCTTC
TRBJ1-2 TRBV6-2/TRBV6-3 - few CASSRQWTANYGYTF TGTGCCAGCAGTCGCCAGTGGACGGCCAACTATGGCTACACCTTC
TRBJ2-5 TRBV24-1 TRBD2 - CATSDSSGYQETQYF TGTGCCACCAGTGATTCTAGCGGGTACCAAGAGACCCAGTACTTC
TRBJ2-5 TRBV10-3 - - CAINPDGGETQYF TGTGCCATCAACCCAGACGGTGGGGAGACCCAGTACTTC
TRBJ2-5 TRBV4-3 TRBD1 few CASSRLIGGGETQYF TGCGCCAGCAGCCGATTAATAGGGGGCGGTGAGACCCAGTACTTC
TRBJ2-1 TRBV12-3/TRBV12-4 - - CASSLGSSSYNEQFF TGTGCCAGCAGTTTAGGCTCGAGCTCCTACAATGAGCAGTTCTTC